This entry lists 28 T cell receptor beta chains sequenced from one sample in a study of vaccination and CD4 T cells after COVID-19. What these receptors recognize is not known. Cultured CD4+ T cell DNA was sequenced using the Oncomine TCR Beta short-read assay. MiXCR, run by TCRdb on the PCR reads, gives a single entry per CDR3 protein. The sample holds 20,000 to 30,000 distinct CDR3 sequences, 28% seen once. Regarding time point: late sampling 161 to 241 days after vaccination in a few convalescent patients. Treatment in this sample: roughly nine-day PBMC culture with coronavirus spike peptide pools or control peptides (ViraFEST assay). The source was CD4+ T cells from blood, cultured in vitro, collected about 7 months after SARS-CoV-2 vaccination. These receptors came from a human donor who had recovered from COVID-19.

This sequence joins TRBV19 and TRBJ2-2; 8 bases align to TRBD2. The CDR3 consists of 16 residues. After removal of 4 bases from V and 6 bases from J, the junction contained 10 bases not matched to a gene. CDR1 is LNHDA, CDR2 SQIVND, per germline (reference sequence). The CDR3 loop reads CASSKRGTSEPGELFF. In DNA form, the CDR3 reads TGTGCCAGTAGTAAGCGGGGGACATCTGAACCCGGGGAGCTGTTTTTT. The full variable domain, completed using reference TRBV19 and TRBJ2-2, is DGGITQSPKYLFRKEGQNVTLSCEQNLNHDAMYWYRQDPGQGLRLIYYSQIVNDFQKGDIAEGYSVSREKKESFPLTVTSAQKNPTAFYLCASSKRGTSEPGELFFGEGSRLTVL.

This chain uses TRBV20-1 with TRBJ2-5; 11 bases match TRBD2. In germline, CDR1 is DFQATT, CDR2 SNEGSKA (reference sequence). This CDR3 has 17 amino acids. Unmatched junction bases numbered 9, after V lost 3 bases and J lost 0 bases. Written as DNA, the CDR3 is TGCAGTGCTAGCTATCTAGCGGGAGGATTGTACCAAGAGACCCAGTACTTC. This gives the protein CSASYLAGGLYQETQYF.

The chain joins TRBV7-2 to TRBJ2-7, with no clear D. Germline CDR1 is SGHTA and CDR2 is FQGNSA. The CDR3 is 11 amino acids. The ends were cut back, 5 bases at V and 3 bases at J, with 5 bases in the middle. The CDR3 loop is CASSPNYEQYF. The CDR3 region has the DNA TGTGCCAGCAGCCCAAACTACGAGCAGTACTTC.

This clonotype has only a few counts. The chain employs TRBV20-1 and TRBJ2-5, with D uncertain. The CDR3 loop spans 12 amino acids. V was cut by 4 bases and J by 4 bases, with 10 bases left in between. Per the germline V gene, CDR1 is DFQATT and CDR2 is SNEGSKA (reference sequence). CDR3 DNA: TGCAGTGCTAAACAGCCGGCAGAGACCCAGTACTTC. This codes for CSAKQPAETQYF.

This clonotype was detected only a few times. The rearrangement joins TRBV20-1 to TRBJ2-3; TRBD1 matches at 9 bases. Germline CDR1 is DFQATT and CDR2 is SNEGSKA (reference sequence). With 6 bases clipped from V and 5 bases from J, the junction kept 6 bases outside the gene matches. CDR3 length: 13 amino acids. CDR3 in DNA: TGCAGTGCCGCCGGGACAGGGAGAGATACGCAGTATTTT. It specifies CSAAGTGRDTQYF.

The rearrangement uses TRBV5-6 and TRBJ1-5, with 9 bases matching TRBD1. V gave up 4 bases and J gave up 4 bases; unmatched junction bases: 15. In germline, CDR1 is SGHDT, CDR2 YYEEEE. This CDR3 has 18 amino acids. The CDR3 is CASSRARGQGIGNQPQHF. The DNA of the CDR3 is TGTGCCAGCAGCCGCGCGCGGGGACAGGGCATAGGTAATCAGCCCCAGCATTTT.

The V and J genes are TRBV15 and TRBJ2-1, with a possible D match to TRBD2 (5 bases). The CDR3 runs to 17 residues. CDR1 is LNHNV and CDR2 is YYDKDF in the germline V gene (reference sequence). Trimming left V 6 bases short and J 6 bases short, with 24 bases between. The CDR3 DNA reads as TGTGCCACCAGTGACTATAAACCATTTGCGGAAGGCAATGAGCAGTTCTTC. It encodes CATSDYKPFAEGNEQFF. The full variable domain, completed using reference TRBV15 and TRBJ2-1, is DAMVIQNPRYQVTQFGKPVTLSCSQTLNHNVMYWYQQKSSQAPKLLFHYYDKDFNNEADTPDNFQSRRPNTSFCFLDIRSPGLGDTAMYLCATSDYKPFAEGNEQFFGPGTRLTVL.

This clonotype came up a few times. The chain has TRBV7-2 and TRBJ2-5; 7 nucleotides line up with TRBD2. The length of the CDR3 is 15 residues. Trimming at V came to 2 bases and at J to 1 base, leaving 4 bases not matched to a gene. The germline gives CDR1 SGHTA, CDR2 FQGNSA. CDR3 sequence reads: CASSLSGKRQETQYF. CDR3 nucleotides: TGTGCCAGCAGCTTAAGCGGGAAGCGCCAAGAGACCCAGTACTTC.

By share of the sample, this clonotype is medium-sized. This chain joins TRBV7-8 and TRBJ1-2, with D possibly TRBD1 on 6 matching bases. In germline, CDR1 is SGHVS, CDR2 FQNEAQ. Trimming took 5 bases from V and 5 from J, leaving 15 bases between them. The CDR3 runs 14 residues. The CDR3 sequence is CASSPRQERYGYTF. The CDR3 DNA reads TGTGCCAGCAGCCCGCGACAGGAGCGGTATGGCTACACCTTC.

The gene calls are TRBV20-1 and TRBJ2-7; a weak D match, TRBD1 (6 bases). The V gene's germline CDR1 is DFQATT and CDR2 SNEGSKA (reference sequence). V was trimmed by 5 bases and J by 0 bases, leaving 14 bases between them. The CDR3 length is 14 residues. The DNA of the CDR3 is TGCAGTGCTCTCGGACAGATCGGCTCCTACGAGCAGTACTTC. This codes for CSALGQIGSYEQYF.

The chain employs TRBV20-1 and TRBJ2-2; 7 positions agree with TRBD1. Germline V CDR1 and CDR2: DFQATT, SNEGSKA (reference sequence). The CDR3 is 15 amino acids. The junction had 12 bases not matched to a gene; V was cut back by 7 bases and J by 4 bases. DNA for the CDR3: TGCAGTGACCTGAAGAGGGGGCGCGGCACCGGGGAGCTGTTTTTT. It translates to CSDLKRGRGTGELFF.

This clonotype was counted a few times. V gene TRBV7-9 combines with J gene TRBJ2-3; D tentatively fits TRBD1 or TRBD2 (6 bases each). This CDR3 has 16 residues. The germline gives CDR1 SEHNR, CDR2 FQNEAQ (reference sequence). Trimming removed 5 bases at V and 2 bases at J, with 17 bases between. CDR3 DNA sequence: TGTGCCAGCAGCCCCGGGGGCTCCCCTTACACAGATACGCAGTATTTT. Its translation: CASSPGGSPYTDTQYF. The full variable domain, completed using reference TRBV7-9 and TRBJ2-3, is DTGVSQNPRHKITKRGQNVTFRCDPISEHNRLYWYRQTLGQGPEFLTYFQNEAQLEKSRLLSDRFSAERPKGSFSTLEIQRTEQGDSAMYLCASSPGGSPYTDTQYFGPGTRLTVL.

By share of the sample, this clonotype is medium-sized. The CDR3 nucleotides are TGTGCCAGCAGTGGGACTAGCGCGACGTCCACCGGGGAGCTGTTTTTT. Translating it yields CASSGTSATSTGELFF. The genes are TRBV7-9 and TRBJ2-2; 10 positions agree with TRBD2. The CDR3 has 16 amino acids. Germline CDR1 reads SEHNR; CDR2 reads FQNEAQ (reference sequence). The V and J ends lost 6 bases and 4 bases, in that order; junction bases with no gene match: 8.

This clonotype was seen just once. The rearrangement joins TRBV5-4 to TRBJ2-1; D gene ambiguous. V lost 7 bases to trimming and J lost 0 bases, with 20 bases between them. The length of the CDR3 is 17 residues. The germline gives CDR1 SGHNT, CDR2 YYREEE (reference sequence). The chain's CDR3 is CASAGGTRRPSYNEQFF. CDR3 coding DNA: TGTGCCAGCGCAGGCGGCACCCGGCGGCCCTCCTACAATGAGCAGTTCTTC.

This clonotype was counted between two and nine times. The gene calls are TRBV7-9 and TRBJ2-7, with 10 bases fitting TRBD2. V dropped 4 bases and J dropped 3; count of bases not matched to a gene: 6. Germline V gene data show CDR1 as SEHNR and CDR2 as FQNEAQ (reference sequence). CDR3 size: 15 residues. Written as DNA, the CDR3 is TGTGCCAGCAGCTCGGGGACTAGCGTAATCTACGAGCAGTACTTC. This encodes CASSSGTSVIYEQYF.

The chain employs TRBV28 and TRBJ2-3; D is unresolved. Trimming left V 7 bases short and J 0 bases short, with 17 bases between. Per the germline V gene, CDR1 is MDHEN and CDR2 is SYDVKM. The CDR3 length is 16 residues. The CDR3 region has the DNA TGTGCCAGCACCCCCCCAGGCACCTCTAGCACAGATACGCAGTATTTT. It encodes CASTPPGTSSTDTQYF.

The CDR3 reads CASSSEWGPQHF. The DNA of the CDR3 is TGTGCCAGCAGTTCTGAGTGGGGGCCCCAGCATTTT. The chain uses TRBV28 and TRBJ1-5; D remains ambiguous. Germline loops: CDR1 MDHEN, CDR2 SYDVKM. V was shortened by 4 bases and J by 9 bases, with 10 bases between the two germline ends. The CDR3 has 12 amino acids.

The rearrangement links TRBV18 to TRBJ2-7; D perhaps matches TRBD2 (5 bases). The CDR3 sequence is 14 residues long. V lost 3 bases to trimming and J lost 5 bases, with 14 bases between them. Germline V lookup: CDR1 KGHSH, CDR2 LQKENI. In DNA, the CDR3 is TGTGCCAGCTCACCTCGGGAAGGGTTCCACGAGCAGTACTTC. Its protein is CASSPREGFHEQYF.

By share, this clonotype counts as medium-sized. This sequence joins TRBV20-1 and TRBJ1-1; 12 positions match TRBD1. The length of the CDR3 is 14 residues. Germline values: CDR1 DFQATT, CDR2 SNEGSKA (reference sequence). The J segment lost 0 bases and the V segment lost 5 bases, leaving 1 base of the junction unmatched. CDR3 sequence: CSAGDRGLNTEAFF. CDR3 bases: TGCAGTGCTGGGGACAGGGGGCTGAACACTGAAGCTTTCTTT.

This clonotype was found a few times. V gene TRBV27 combines with J gene TRBJ1-5, with D tentatively TRBD1 (5 bases). CDR3 length equals 14 residues. Deletions cut 1 base from V and 4 bases from J, with 8 bases between. CDR1 and CDR2 from the germline V gene are MNHEY and SMNVEV (reference sequence). The CDR3 DNA sequence: TGTGCCAGCAGTTTATTTGCAGGGAATCAGCCCCAGCATTTT. It specifies CASSLFAGNQPQHF.

The chain couples TRBV19 to TRBJ2-7, with TRBD2 identical over 9 bases. CDR3 length: 19 residues. Germline V gene sequence: CDR1 LNHDA, CDR2 SQIVND (reference sequence). V was pared by 5 bases and J by 3 bases, with 20 bases of the junction left unmatched. The CDR3 coding sequence is TGTGCCAGTAGTTTCCTCAGTGGGGGTCCTAGCGGGGTCGTCTACGAGCAGTACTTC. Amino acid sequence: CASSFLSGGPSGVVYEQYF.

This clonotype has a count of ten or more. This chain links TRBV6-1 with TRBJ1-2; D might be TRBD1 (6 bases). Germline V gene sequence: CDR1 MNHNS, CDR2 SASEGT. The CDR3 contains 15 residues. Trimming took off 6 bases at V and 4 bases at J, with 18 bases between the two ends. CDR3 coding DNA: TGTGCCAGCAGGGCGGACAGACTCTTGAGCTATGGCTACACCTTC. The encoded protein is CASRADRLLSYGYTF.

This sequence joins TRBV6-1 and TRBJ1-6; tentative D call: TRBD1 (6 bases). With 3 bases removed from V and 10 bases from J, the gap between germline ends came to 10 bases. The CDR3 is made up of 13 amino acids. CDR1 is MNHNS and CDR2 is SASEGT in the germline V gene. For the CDR3, the DNA is TGTGCCAGCAGTGACAGGGGAAGGTCACCCCTCCACTTT. Translation: CASSDRGRSPLHF.

This clonotype was detected a few times. The chain combines TRBV20-1 with TRBJ1-1, with D hard to call. The CDR3 has 14 residues. Trimming cost V 2 bases and J 7 bases, with 17 bases left between them. The germline CDR1 and CDR2 sequences are DFQATT and SNEGSKA (reference sequence). This CDR3 is CSARLSTGSIEAFF. The CDR3 DNA follows: TGCAGTGCTAGACTCTCGACGGGTAGCATTGAAGCTTTCTTT.

The chain joins TRBV27 to TRBJ1-6; a weak D match, TRBD1 (6 bases). V lost 2 bases and J lost 7, with 12 bases in between. The germline V gene has CDR1 MNHEY and CDR2 SMNVEV (reference sequence). The CDR3 covers 15 residues. The CDR3 bases are TGTGCCAGCAGTTTAGGGGGACACAGAAATTCACCCCTCCACTTT. Translating it yields CASSLGGHRNSPLHF.

The chain couples TRBV10-3 to TRBJ1-1, with D unresolved. The V gene lost 3 bases and the J gene lost 3 bases, with 5 bases spanning the gap. The CDR3 is 12 residues long. Germline V gene data show CDR1 as ENHRY and CDR2 as SYGVKD. CDR3 residues: CAISERDTEAFF. CDR3 sequence (DNA): TGTGCCATCAGTGAACGGGACACTGAAGCTTTCTTT.

This clonotype was seen a few times. The genes are TRBV7-3 and TRBJ2-7, with D uncertain. The V gene lost 2 bases and the J gene lost 0 bases, with 14 bases spanning the gap. Germline CDR1 reads SGHTA; CDR2 reads FQGTGA. This CDR3 has 16 amino acids. CDR3 protein: CASSLGPGRSSYEQYF. The CDR3 coding sequence is TGTGCCAGCAGCTTAGGTCCGGGCAGGAGCTCCTACGAGCAGTACTTC.

This sequence joins TRBV28 and TRBJ1-3; weak D call: TRBD1 (5 bases). The V end was cut by 6 bases, the J end by 0 bases, with 12 bases between. This CDR3 has 15 amino acids. The V gene's germline CDR1 is MDHEN and CDR2 SYDVKM. CDR3 region: CASRPGTGSGNTIYF. CDR3 DNA: TGTGCCAGCAGACCCGGGACGGGCTCTGGAAACACCATATATTTT.